A single T cell receptor beta chain is shown here with its context. No antigen is known for it. The germline V and J ends were trimmed by 5 bases and 4 bases, with 15 bases remaining between them. Germline CDR1 is MNHNS and CDR2 is SASEGT. This CDR3 contains 14 residues. The source of the sample is a study of T-cell memory formation after mild COVID-19. Study results and limitations: There was a balanced CD4/CD8 profile in clones contracting day 15 to 85, and later expanders leaned CD4+. Specificity for SARS-CoV-2 was not confirmed among the second-wave clones peaking on day 37.

TCR alpha and TCR beta cDNA libraries carrying sample barcodes and UMIs came from 5'RACE with constant-segment primers. From the 5' RACE reads, TCRdb called clonotypes with MiXCR, one entry per CDR3 protein. This table holds fewer than 300,000 distinct CDR3 sequences, around 17% found once. Sequenced sample: PBMCs or a T cell subset sorted from them (not recorded which). The source of this sequence is a man younger than 35 who had mild COVID-19 (a few samples of this study predate the infection). Cell type and time point are not known. The rearrangement uses TRBV6-1 and TRBJ2-7; weak D call: TRBD2 (6 bases). The CDR3 DNA sequence: TGTGCCAGCAGTCGGTGGGGGGACCTGTACGAGCAGTACTTC. Residues: CASSRWGDLYEQYF.